The present T cell receptor beta chain was sequenced within a study of OX40 agonist ivuxolimab in advanced cancers. Sequencing used immunoSEQ multiplex PCR; TCRdb keeps in-frame clones, though not all of them. The data hold 70,000 to 95,000 clones, with under 90% observed a single time. This clone was counted a single time. One junction end disagrees with the germline gene, perhaps due to a read error. The sample holds other DNA sequences that translate to the same CDR3. The germline gives CDR1 MNHEY, CDR2 SMNVEV (reference sequence). The length of the CDR3 is 15 residues. Autoimmune disease history or systemic immunosuppression led to patient exclusion.

The receptor was derived from an adult with an advanced solid tumor such as melanoma, head and neck, liver or kidney cancer. Material: CD4+ or CD8+ T cells sorted from blood, obtained in a trial of the OX40 agonist ivuxolimab. The chain links TRBV27 to TRBJ2-1, with a possible D match to TRBD2 (5 bases). The CDR3, as DNA: TGCGCCAGCAGTTTTGCCAGCCTTGGGGAGAATGAGCAGTTCTTC. Translating it yields CASSFASLGENEQFF.